Described below is a single TCR beta chain sequence and its context. As yet, its antigen is unknown. The CDR3 loop spans 14 amino acids. V was cut by 7 bases and J by 5 bases, with 15 bases left in between. Germline-derived CDR1 and CDR2 are MDHEN and SYDVKM. Sequencing was performed with immunoSEQ multiplex PCR; in TCRdb, only in-frame clones are kept and a portion is missing. The sample holds approximately 120,000 clones, over 65% seen once. The data are from a study of shared clonotypes between healthy human individuals. In the study overall: Each donor had three CD4 naive, three CD4 memory, two CD8 naive and one CD8 memory plate.

Study-wide results and caveats: Generally, estimated richness proved larger in naive subsets than it did in memory subsets. Collection of samples was limited to blood; tissue repertoires likely differ. Clonotypes shared by all four donors outscored non-shared clonotypes in generation probability.

This sequence joins TRBV28 and TRBJ1-5; D perhaps matches TRBD1 (6 bases). The sequenced sample was memory CD8+ T cells sorted from blood. Described subset: CD45RO+ cells pooled with CCR7-negative TemRA cells. This clonotype was sampled from a woman aged 30 to 39 in good health. CDR3 nucleotides: TGTGCCAGCAAGATGACAGGTTCTCATCAGCCCCAGCATTTT. Protein: CASKMTGSHQPQHF.